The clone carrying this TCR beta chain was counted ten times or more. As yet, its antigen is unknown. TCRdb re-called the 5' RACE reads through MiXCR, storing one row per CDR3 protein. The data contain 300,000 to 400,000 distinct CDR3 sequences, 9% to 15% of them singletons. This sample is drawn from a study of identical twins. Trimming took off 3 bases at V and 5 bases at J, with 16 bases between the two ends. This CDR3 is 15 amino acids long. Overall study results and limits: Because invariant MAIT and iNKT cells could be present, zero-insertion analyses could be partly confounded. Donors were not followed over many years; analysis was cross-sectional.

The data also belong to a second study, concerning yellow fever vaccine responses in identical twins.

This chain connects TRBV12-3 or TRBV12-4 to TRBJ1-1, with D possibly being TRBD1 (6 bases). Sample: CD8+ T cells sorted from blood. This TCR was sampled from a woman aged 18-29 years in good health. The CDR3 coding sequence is TGTGCCAGCAGTTTCCGGGGTAGGGGGTCGACTGAAGCTTTCTTT. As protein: CASSFRGRGSTEAFF.